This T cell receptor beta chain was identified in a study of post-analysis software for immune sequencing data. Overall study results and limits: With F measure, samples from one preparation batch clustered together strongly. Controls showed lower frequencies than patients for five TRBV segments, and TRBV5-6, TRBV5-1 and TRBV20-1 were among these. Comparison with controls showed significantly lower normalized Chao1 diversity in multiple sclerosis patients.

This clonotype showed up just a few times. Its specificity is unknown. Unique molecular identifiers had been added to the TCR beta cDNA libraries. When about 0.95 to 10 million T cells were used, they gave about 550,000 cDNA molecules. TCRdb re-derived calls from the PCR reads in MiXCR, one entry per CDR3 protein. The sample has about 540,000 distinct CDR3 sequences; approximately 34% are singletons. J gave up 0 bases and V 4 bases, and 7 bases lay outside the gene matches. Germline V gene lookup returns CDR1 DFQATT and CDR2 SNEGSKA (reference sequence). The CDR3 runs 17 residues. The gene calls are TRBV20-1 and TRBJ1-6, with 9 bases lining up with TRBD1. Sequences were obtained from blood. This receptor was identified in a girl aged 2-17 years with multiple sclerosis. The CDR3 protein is CSATGQGSSSYNSPLHF. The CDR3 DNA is TGCAGTGCTACGGGACAGGGCTCTAGCTCCTATAATTCACCCCTCCACTTT.